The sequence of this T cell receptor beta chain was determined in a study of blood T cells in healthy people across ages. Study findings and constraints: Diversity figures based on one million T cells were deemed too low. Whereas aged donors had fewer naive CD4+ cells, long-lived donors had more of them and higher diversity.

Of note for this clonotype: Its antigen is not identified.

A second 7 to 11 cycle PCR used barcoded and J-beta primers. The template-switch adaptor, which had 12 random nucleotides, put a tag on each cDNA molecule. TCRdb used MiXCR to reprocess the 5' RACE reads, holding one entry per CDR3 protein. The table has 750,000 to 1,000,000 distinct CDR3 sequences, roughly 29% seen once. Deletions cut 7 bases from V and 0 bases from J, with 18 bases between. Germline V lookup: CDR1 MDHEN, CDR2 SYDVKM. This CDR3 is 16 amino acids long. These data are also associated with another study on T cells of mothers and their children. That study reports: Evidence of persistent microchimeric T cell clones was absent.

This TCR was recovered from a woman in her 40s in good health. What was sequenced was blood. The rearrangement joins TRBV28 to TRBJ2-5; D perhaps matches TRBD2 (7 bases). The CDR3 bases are TGTGCCAGCAAGGGAGGGGGAAGGGGGTACCAAGAGACCCAGTACTTC. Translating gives CASKGGGRGYQETQYF. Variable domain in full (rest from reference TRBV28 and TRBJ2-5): DVKVTQSSRYLVKRTGEKVFLECVQDMDHENMFWYRQDPGLGLRLIYFSYDVKMKEKGDIPEGYSVSREKKERFSLILESASTNQTSMYLCASKGGGRGYQETQYFGPGTRLLVL.